Presented here are 28 T cell receptor beta chains from one specimen sequenced in a study of patients and donors after allogeneic stem cell transplantation. TCRdb redid the calling of the RT-PCR reads with MiXCR, one entry per CDR3 protein. The sample holds some 960,000 distinct CDR3 sequences, more than 15% seen once. The sample consisted of blood, either unsorted or a sorted T cell fraction (not recorded which). The receptors shown here come from a human donor who was either an allogeneic HSCT recipient or a stem cell or donor lymphocyte infusion donor (not recorded which). It is not recorded whose cells these are; they may come from a transplant donor.

In its sample, this clonotype was seen a few times. The chain couples TRBV5-6 to TRBJ1-1, with unresolved D. In germline, CDR1 is SGHDT, CDR2 YYEEEE. The V gene lost 4 bases and the J gene lost 6 bases, with 13 bases spanning the gap. The CDR3 length is 13 residues. The CDR3 loop reads CASSPRWRAEAFF. As DNA, the CDR3 is TGTGCCAGCAGCCCGCGTTGGCGGGCTGAAGCTTTCTTT.

This clonotype came up a few times. The CDR3 reads CSVSRALGEQFF. The CDR3 DNA sequence: TGCAGCGTTTCGCGTGCTCTCGGTGAGCAGTTCTTC. The chain recombines TRBV29-1 with TRBJ2-1; D unclear. Trimming took 5 bases from V and 9 from J, leaving 14 bases between them. Germline V gene sequence: CDR1 SQVTM, CDR2 ANQGSEA. CDR3 length equals 12 residues.

The V gene is TRBV7-9, the J gene TRBJ2-2; D might be TRBD2 (6 bases). The CDR3 length is 17 residues. The ends were cut back, 1 base at V and 2 bases at J, with 14 bases in the middle. The germline V gene encodes CDR1 SEHNR and CDR2 FQNEAQ (reference sequence). The CDR3 sequence: CASSLELRGTNTGELFF. The CDR3 DNA is TGTGCCAGCAGCTTAGAGTTGCGGGGAACTAACACCGGGGAGCTGTTTTTT.

This clonotype was seen a handful of times. The gene calls are TRBV20-1 and TRBJ1-2, with D maybe TRBD1 (6 bases). This CDR3 region has 15 residues. Trimming pared 6 bases from V and 6 bases from J, leaving 23 bases between. Germline V gives CDR1 DFQATT, CDR2 SNEGSKA (reference sequence). The chain's CDR3 is CSAGGTGQGKHGYTF. In DNA, the CDR3 is TGCAGTGCCGGGGGGACCGGCCAGGGGAAACATGGCTACACCTTC.

This clonotype was observed a handful of times. The V gene is TRBV4-1, the J gene TRBJ1-1, with 7 bases lining up with TRBD1. Germline V CDR1 and CDR2: MGHRA, YSYEKL. V lost 4 bases to trimming and J lost 1 base; unmatched junction nucleotides: 6. There are 15 residues in the CDR3. CDR3 bases: TGCGCCAGCAGCCTCGAGGACAGGACGAACACTGAAGCTTTCTTT. Translation gives CASSLEDRTNTEAFF.

The gene calls are TRBV20-1 and TRBJ1-6; D not resolved. With 0 bases removed from V and 5 bases from J, the gap between germline ends came to 8 bases. Germline-derived CDR1 and CDR2 are DFQATT and SNEGSKA (reference sequence). The CDR3 has 14 residues. CDR3 protein: CSARDGRNNSPLHF. The CDR3 DNA reads as TGCAGTGCTAGAGATGGACGGAATAATTCACCCCTCCACTTT.

The chain has TRBV20-1 and TRBJ2-3; 10 bases fit TRBD2. Germline CDR1 and CDR2: DFQATT and SNEGSKA (reference sequence). With 3 bases clipped from V and 4 bases from J, the junction kept 16 bases outside the gene matches. The CDR3 loop spans 18 amino acids. CDR3 coding DNA: TGCAGTGCTAGCGTCCGGCTAGCGGGGGTATTTGTGCCAGATACGCAGTATTTT. It yields the protein CSASVRLAGVFVPDTQYF.

This clonotype has ten or more counts. The rearrangement joins TRBV29-1 to TRBJ2-7; no clear D gene. The CDR3 extends over 13 amino acids. Germline CDR1 reads SQVTM; CDR2 reads ANQGSEA. The V gene lost 4 bases and the J gene lost 3 bases, with 13 bases spanning the gap. The CDR3 loop is CSVGRSTYYEQYF. CDR3 DNA sequence: TGCAGCGTTGGACGGAGTACCTACTACGAGCAGTACTTC.

This clonotype showed up many times. CDR3 DNA: TGCAGCGTCGATACTAGCGGGGGTTACAATGAGCAGTTCTTC. Protein product: CSVDTSGGYNEQFF. The chain has TRBV29-1 and TRBJ2-1; 11 bases line up with TRBD2. This CDR3 has 14 amino acids. V shed 6 bases, J shed 4 bases, and the junction held 5 bases outside the gene matches. Germline V CDR1 and CDR2: SQVTM, ANQGSEA.

In DNA form, the CDR3 reads TGCAGCAGCCGACAGGTGGCCCTGAACACTGAAGCTTTCTTT. Translated, it gives CSSRQVALNTEAFF. The chain recombines TRBV29-1 with TRBJ1-1; TRBD1 is a possible D gene (6 bases). Germline loops: CDR1 SQVTM, CDR2 ANQGSEA. The CDR3 extends over 14 amino acids. V lost 8 bases and J 0 bases, leaving 16 bases between the germline ends.

CDR3 in DNA: TGCAGTGCTAGAGATCGAAGACAGATAGAGACCCAGTACTTC. It specifies CSARDRRQIETQYF. The rearrangement uses TRBV20-1 and TRBJ2-5, with D possibly being TRBD1 (5 bases). V gave up 0 bases and J gave up 4 bases, with 12 bases separating them. The germline CDR1 and CDR2 sequences are DFQATT and SNEGSKA (reference sequence). The CDR3 sequence is 14 residues long.

The V and J genes are TRBV3-1 and TRBJ2-7; D gene uncertain. Trimming took 0 bases from V and 7 from J, leaving 16 bases between them. Germline assignment: CDR1 LGHDT and CDR2 YNNKEL (reference sequence). The CDR3 has 15 residues. CDR3 residues: CASSQDHILRREQYF. CDR3 in DNA: TGTGCCAGCAGCCAAGATCACATATTACGTAGGGAGCAGTACTTC.

The V and J genes are TRBV27 and TRBJ2-7; 9 bases map to TRBD2. The V gene's germline CDR1 is MNHEY and CDR2 SMNVEV (reference sequence). The CDR3 sequence is 13 residues long. The trim removed 4 bases at V and 7 bases at J, leaving 5 bases unmatched. This CDR3 reads CASSSWAGGEQYF. The CDR3 DNA sequence: TGTGCCAGCAGTTCCTGGGCGGGGGGGGAGCAGTACTTC.

The gene calls are TRBV6-2 or TRBV6-3 and TRBJ2-3, with 15 bases lining up with TRBD2. CDR1 and CDR2 (germline): MNHEY, SVGEGT. The CDR3 consists of 21 residues. The V segment lost 2 bases and the J segment 0 bases; nucleotides outside the gene matches: 12. CDR3 nucleotides: TGTGCCAGCAGTTACCACCGGACTAGCGGGAGGGCAAGACGGAGCACAGATACGCAGTATTTT. It translates to CASSYHRTSGRARRSTDTQYF.

V and J are TRBV12-3 or TRBV12-4 and TRBJ2-1, with D unresolved. This CDR3 has 11 residues. The V end lost 3 bases, the J end lost 12 bases, and 9 bases lay between the germline ends. CDR3 nucleotides: TGTGCCAGCAGTTTCCGGGCCCCGCAGTTCTTC. Its translation: CASSFRAPQFF.

The V call is TRBV18, the J call TRBJ2-5, with D maybe TRBD1 (6 bases). Trimming cost V 6 bases and J 5 bases, with 13 bases left between them. This CDR3 has 13 residues. Germline CDR1 KGHSH, CDR2 LQKENI. DNA for the CDR3: TGTGCCAGCTCTCAGGGGATTCAGGAGACCCAGTACTTC. Translating it yields CASSQGIQETQYF.

This chain uses TRBV6-2 or TRBV6-3 with TRBJ1-5; 7 bases agree with TRBD1. This CDR3 is 17 amino acids long. Unmatched junction bases numbered 17, after V lost 6 bases and J lost 6 bases. Germline CDR1 reads MNHEY; CDR2 reads SVGEGT. CDR3 coding DNA: TGTGCCAGCAGCTACGCCGCTATTGCAGGGGGAGTTCAGCCCCAGCATTTT. This sequence encodes CASSYAAIAGGVQPQHF.

This clonotype was detected only a few times. The genes are TRBV15 and TRBJ2-3; 7 nucleotides match TRBD2. The ends lost 0 bases at V and 3 bases at J; junction bases unmatched: 15. Per the germline V gene, CDR1 is LNHNV and CDR2 is YYDKDF (reference sequence). CDR3 size: 19 residues. In nucleotides, the CDR3 is TGTGCCACCAGCAGAGATCGGCAGATGCGGGAGTTAAGGACAGATACGCAGTATTTT. As protein: CATSRDRQMRELRTDTQYF.

The gene calls are TRBV20-1 and TRBJ1-6; TRBD1 aligns across 9 bases. Germline values: CDR1 DFQATT, CDR2 SNEGSKA (reference sequence). J gave up 0 bases and V 2 bases, and 5 bases lay outside the gene matches. The CDR3 contains 17 residues. The CDR3 sequence: CSARYGTGSSYNSPLHF. The CDR3 DNA sequence: TGCAGTGCTAGATATGGGACAGGGAGCTCCTATAATTCACCCCTCCACTTT.

The table lists this clonotype with many counts. This rearrangement joins TRBV24-1 to TRBJ2-7; D is unresolved. The germline V and J ends were trimmed by 2 bases and 4 bases, with 8 bases remaining between them. Germline V lookup: CDR1 KGHDR, CDR2 SFDVKD. The CDR3 loop spans 13 amino acids. The CDR3 DNA sequence: TGTGCCACCAGTGATTCCCTTGCGTACGAGCAGTACTTC. Translation: CATSDSLAYEQYF.

This clonotype was seen many times. V is TRBV10-3 and J is TRBJ2-2; perhaps TRBD1 as D (5 bases). This CDR3 is 15 amino acids long. Per the germline V gene, CDR1 is ENHRY and CDR2 is SYGVKD. V dropped 0 bases and J dropped 5 bases, with 10 bases sitting between them. CDR3 amino acids: CAISESGAQTGELFF. As DNA, the CDR3 is TGTGCCATCAGTGAGTCTGGGGCCCAAACCGGGGAGCTGTTTTTT.

Many counts were recorded for this clonotype. CDR3 amino acids: CASSLRVSYEQYF. CDR3 nucleotides: TGTGCCAGCAGCTTGAGGGTATCCTACGAGCAGTACTTC. This chain links TRBV7-8 with TRBJ2-7; a possible D gene is TRBD2 (5 bases). Trimming removed 3 bases from V and 1 base from J, with 7 bases in between. Germline values: CDR1 SGHVS, CDR2 FQNEAQ. There are 13 residues in the CDR3.

This clonotype was detected only a few times. This chain links TRBV5-8 with TRBJ2-3; D uncertain. Looked up from germline, CDR1 is SGHTS and CDR2 is YDEGEE. This CDR3 region has 16 residues. V was trimmed by 0 bases and J by 1 base, leaving 12 bases between them. CDR3 sequence: CASSLGTGLRTDTQYF. The DNA for the CDR3 is TGTGCCAGCAGCTTGGGGACGGGCTTACGCACAGATACGCAGTATTTT. The variable domain in full, with the rest retrieved from reference TRBV5-8 and TRBJ2-3, is EAGVTQSPTHLIKTRGQQATLRCSPISGHTSVYWYQQALGLGLQFLLWYDEGEERNRGNFPPRFSGRQFPNYSSELNVNALELEDSALYLCASSLGTGLRTDTQYFGPGTRLTVL.

The J gene is TRBJ2-7, the V gene TRBV6-4, with 8 bases matching TRBD1. The trim removed 6 bases at V and 2 bases at J, leaving 9 bases unmatched. This CDR3 spans 15 amino acids. CDR1 and CDR2 from the germline V gene are MRHNA and SNTAGT. This CDR3 is CASRARPGQAYEQYF. The CDR3 DNA is TGTGCCAGCAGGGCCCGCCCGGGACAGGCCTACGAGCAGTACTTC.

The V and J genes are TRBV20-1 and TRBJ2-4, with 9 bases aligning to TRBD2. This CDR3 contains 17 residues. From germline, CDR1 is DFQATT and CDR2 SNEGSKA (reference sequence). Losses at the gene ends were 4 bases for V and 0 bases for J; bases not matched to a gene: 10. The CDR3 bases are TGCAGTGCTAAGGCTAGCGGGGATCCGCTAGCCAAAAACATTCAGTACTTC. Residues: CSAKASGDPLAKNIQYF.

The chain combines TRBV20-1 with TRBJ2-3; 7 positions agree with TRBD2. This CDR3 is built from 13 residues. With 6 bases clipped from V and 2 bases from J, the junction kept 5 bases outside the gene matches. From germline, CDR1 is DFQATT and CDR2 SNEGSKA (reference sequence). DNA for the CDR3: TGCAGTGCAGAGCGGGAACTCACAGATACGCAGTATTTT. Translated, it gives CSAERELTDTQYF.

The chain uses TRBV7-9 and TRBJ2-2; 14 nucleotides line up with TRBD2. Germline CDR1 reads SEHNR; CDR2 reads FQNEAQ (reference sequence). V was pared by 8 bases and J by 0 bases, with 2 bases of the junction left unmatched. The CDR3 is 16 residues long. DNA of the CDR3: TGTGCCAGCCGACTAGCGGGAGGGTCGAACACCGGGGAGCTGTTTTTT. Protein product: CASRLAGGSNTGELFF.

This chain links TRBV12-3 or TRBV12-4 with TRBJ1-2; 8 nucleotides line up with TRBD1. The CDR3 extends over 14 amino acids. With V trimmed by 6 bases and J by 7 bases, 10 bases remained unmatched. The CDR3 loop reads CASSLDRVEGGYTF. CDR3 bases: TGTGCCAGCAGCTTGGACAGGGTGGAGGGTGGCTACACCTTC.